Described below is a single T cell receptor beta chain sequence and its context. The V gene's germline CDR1 is SGHKS and CDR2 YYEKEE (reference sequence). Trimming cost V 4 bases and J 0 bases, with 11 bases left between them. The CDR3 runs to 15 residues. This record belongs to a study of technical replicates of blood from a handful of donors. Sequenced by immunoSEQ multiplex PCR; TCRdb stores in-frame clones only, minus some. The sample carries about 83,000 clones, over 85% recorded once. The rearrangement uses TRBV5-5 and TRBJ1-5, with D tentatively TRBD1 (5 bases). The TCR was taken from a human donor in good health. The sequenced sample was T cells isolated from PBMCs. CDR3 nucleotide sequence: TGTGCCAGCAGCGGCCGACAGTATAGCAATCAGCCCCAGCATTTT. This gives the protein CASSGRQYSNQPQHF.